These T cell receptor beta chains were read from a single sample in a study of blood T cell repertoires in COVID-19. Profiled with immunoSEQ multiplex PCR; TCRdb holds only in-frame clones, not every one. This table holds 80,000 or so clones, approximately 80% found once. The sequenced material came from peripheral blood. The receptors here all came from a woman aged 70 to 79 with acute or convalescent COVID-19. The CDR3 runs from the conserved cysteine through the conserved F or W. Fields, in order: V gene, clone size, J gene, D gene, CDR3 DNA, CDR3 protein. The D gene is left open where the match is weak. Expanded clones get a size class; other rows say once, few or many, or leave the size out.

V gene: TRBV9; clone size: few; J gene: TRBJ2-2; D gene: TRBD2; CDR3 DNA: TGTGCCAGCAGCGCGCCGGGACGGGAGGTTAGCACCGGGGAGCTGTTTTTT; CDR3 protein: CASSAPGREVSTGELFF
V gene: TRBV6-1; clone size: -; J gene: TRBJ1-1; D gene: -; CDR3 DNA: TGTGCCAGCAGTGGGGACAAGCGTTGGGGTGGCACTGAAGCTTTCTTT; CDR3 protein: CASSGDKRWGGTEAFF
V gene: TRBV6-5; clone size: -; J gene: TRBJ2-2; D gene: TRBD2; CDR3 DNA: TGTGCCAGCAGTTATGTAGCGGGGGGAGACACCGGGGAGCTGTTTTTT; CDR3 protein: CASSYVAGGDTGELFF
V gene: TRBV27; clone size: -; J gene: TRBJ2-3; D gene: -; CDR3 DNA: TGTGCCAGCAGTTTACGGGGGGCAGGGGATACGCAGTATTTT; CDR3 protein: CASSLRGAGDTQYF
V gene: TRBV11-2; clone size: -; J gene: TRBJ1-2; D gene: -; CDR3 DNA: TGTGCCAGCAGCTTCCACAGACACCCTTATGGCTACACCTTC; CDR3 protein: CASSFHRHPYGYTF
V gene: TRBV6-5; clone size: -; J gene: TRBJ2-7; D gene: -; CDR3 DNA: TGTGCCAGCAGGGACGGGAGTAACTACGAGCAGTACTTC; CDR3 protein: CASRDGSNYEQYF
V gene: TRBV6-2/TRBV6-3; clone size: -; J gene: TRBJ1-1; D gene: -; CDR3 DNA: TGTGCCAGCAGTTACACTAGGACCGCCGCCGCCACTGAAGCTTTCTTT; CDR3 protein: CASSYTRTAAATEAFF
V gene: TRBV15; clone size: -; J gene: TRBJ1-5; D gene: -; CDR3 DNA: TGTGCCACCAGCAGAGATCGGGGGGGTGAGAGTCAGCCCCAGCATTTT; CDR3 protein: CATSRDRGGESQPQHF
V gene: TRBV6-2/TRBV6-3; clone size: few; J gene: TRBJ2-1; D gene: TRBD2; CDR3 DNA: TGTGCCAGCAGTTACTACAGCGGGATATCCTACAATGAGCAGTTCTTC; CDR3 protein: CASSYYSGISYNEQFF
V gene: TRBV19; clone size: -; J gene: TRBJ1-2; D gene: TRBD1; CDR3 DNA: TGTGCCAGTAGTCCAGGACAGGGGATTTATGGCTACACCTTC; CDR3 protein: CASSPGQGIYGYTF
V gene: TRBV6-2/TRBV6-3; clone size: -; J gene: TRBJ1-2; D gene: -; CDR3 DNA: TGTGCCAGCAGTGTCCGACAGCCTTCTAACTATGGCTACACCTTC; CDR3 protein: CASSVRQPSNYGYTF
V gene: TRBV12-3/TRBV12-4; clone size: -; J gene: TRBJ2-5; D gene: -; CDR3 DNA: TGTGCCAGCAGTTTAGCGGATTGGAGAACCCAGTACTTC; CDR3 protein: CASSLADWRTQYF
V gene: TRBV7-8; clone size: -; J gene: TRBJ2-3; D gene: -; CDR3 DNA: TGTGCCAGCAGCTTAGGGGGAGCATCGGGGACAGATACGCAGTATTTT; CDR3 protein: CASSLGGASGTDTQYF
V gene: TRBV29-1; clone size: -; J gene: TRBJ2-7; D gene: -; CDR3 DNA: TGCAGCGTGTATCGAGGAAGTTACGAGCAGTACTTC; CDR3 protein: CSVYRGSYEQYF
V gene: TRBV7-8; clone size: few; J gene: TRBJ1-1; D gene: TRBD1; CDR3 DNA: TGTGCCAGCAGCCGACCACAGGGGGCGGCTGAAGCTTTCTTT; CDR3 protein: CASSRPQGAAEAFF
V gene: TRBV7-9; clone size: -; J gene: TRBJ2-2; D gene: TRBD1; CDR3 DNA: TGTGCCAGCAGCTTCGACAGGGGAATTAACACCGGGGAGCTGTTTTTT; CDR3 protein: CASSFDRGINTGELFF
V gene: TRBV7-6; clone size: few; J gene: TRBJ2-7; D gene: TRBD1; CDR3 DNA: TGTGCCAGCAGCCCGCAGGGGGCATCAGGCGAGCAGTACTTC; CDR3 protein: CASSPQGASGEQYF
V gene: TRBV5-1; clone size: -; J gene: TRBJ2-5; D gene: TRBD1; CDR3 DNA: TGCGCCAGCAGCAGGACGGGACAGGCCGGCGAGACCCAGTACTTC; CDR3 protein: CASSRTGQAGETQYF
V gene: TRBV13; clone size: -; J gene: TRBJ2-6; D gene: -; CDR3 DNA: TGTGCCAGCAGCTTAATGGGGTATTTCCAGGGTGGGGCCAACGTCCTGACTTTC; CDR3 protein: CASSLMGYFQGGANVLTF
V gene: TRBV11-3; clone size: -; J gene: TRBJ2-4; D gene: TRBD2; CDR3 DNA: TGTGCCAGCAAACGGGGGGGAAACATTCAGTACTTC; CDR3 protein: CASKRGGNIQYF
V gene: TRBV5-1; clone size: -; J gene: TRBJ2-2; D gene: -; CDR3 DNA: TGCGCCAGCAGCCCGGCGGCGGATCCCGGGGAGCTGTTTTTT; CDR3 protein: CASSPAADPGELFF
V gene: TRBV5-5; clone size: once; J gene: TRBJ1-2; D gene: TRBD1; CDR3 DNA: TGTGCCAGCAGCGCCCAGGGACAGTTGGTCAACTATGGCTACACCTTC; CDR3 protein: CASSAQGQLVNYGYTF
V gene: TRBV5-1; clone size: -; J gene: TRBJ1-1; D gene: -; CDR3 DNA: TGCGCCATTAACAGGGAGACGGGTGCTGAAGCTTTCTTT; CDR3 protein: CAINRETGAEAFF
V gene: TRBV27; clone size: once; J gene: TRBJ2-5; D gene: -; CDR3 DNA: TGTGCCAGCAGTCCTCGGGGTAGCCAAGAGACCCAGTACTTC; CDR3 protein: CASSPRGSQETQYF
V gene: TRBV5-8; clone size: once; J gene: TRBJ2-2; D gene: -; CDR3 DNA: TGTGCCAGCAGCCGCAGGACCGGGGAGCTGTTTTTT; CDR3 protein: CASSRRTGELFF
V gene: TRBV12-3/TRBV12-4; clone size: -; J gene: TRBJ1-1; D gene: -; CDR3 DNA: TGTGCCAGCAGTTTAAGGGGGAACACTGAAGCTTTCTTT; CDR3 protein: CASSLRGNTEAFF
V gene: TRBV7-8; clone size: -; J gene: TRBJ1-4; D gene: -; CDR3 DNA: TGTGCCAGCAGCTGGAACAGGGAACGCACTAATGAAAAACTGTTTTTT; CDR3 protein: CASSWNRERTNEKLFF
V gene: TRBV19; clone size: -; J gene: TRBJ1-1; D gene: -; CDR3 DNA: TGTGCCAGTAGTATGACACTGCCTACGGCAGGGGACCGTGAAGCTTTCTTT; CDR3 protein: CASSMTLPTAGDREAFF
V gene: TRBV19; clone size: -; J gene: TRBJ1-1; D gene: -; CDR3 DNA: TGTGCCAGTAGTACTTGGGGGCAGCTTAGGGACACTGAAGCTTTCTTT; CDR3 protein: CASSTWGQLRDTEAFF
V gene: TRBV11-2; clone size: few; J gene: TRBJ1-5; D gene: -; CDR3 DNA: TGTGCCAGCAGCCACGGCGAGGGTAGGCCCCAGCATTTT; CDR3 protein: CASSHGEGRPQHF
V gene: TRBV6-5; clone size: -; J gene: TRBJ2-2; D gene: TRBD2; CDR3 DNA: TGTGCCAGCAGTTACTCGGGAGGGATTGGGACCGGGGAGCTGTTTTTT; CDR3 protein: CASSYSGGIGTGELFF
V gene: TRBV5-8; clone size: -; J gene: TRBJ1-4; D gene: TRBD1; CDR3 DNA: TGTGCCAGCACCTACGACAGGGCGGTAGTGGCTGAAAAACTGTTTTTT; CDR3 protein: CASTYDRAVVAEKLFF
V gene: TRBV5-4; clone size: -; J gene: TRBJ1-2; D gene: TRBD1; CDR3 DNA: TGTGCCAGCAGCTTGGTCCCGGGACAGGTTAACTATGGCTACACCTTC; CDR3 protein: CASSLVPGQVNYGYTF
V gene: TRBV7-2; clone size: -; J gene: TRBJ2-7; D gene: TRBD1; CDR3 DNA: TGTGCCAGCAGCGTAGGACAGGGGTTTTCCTACGAGCAGTACTTC; CDR3 protein: CASSVGQGFSYEQYF
V gene: TRBV19; clone size: once; J gene: TRBJ1-2; D gene: TRBD1; CDR3 DNA: TGTGCCAGTAGTATCGGGACAGGTGGCTACACCTTC; CDR3 protein: CASSIGTGGYTF
V gene: TRBV5-4; clone size: -; J gene: TRBJ2-1; D gene: -; CDR3 DNA: TGTGCCAGCAGCTTCCCCGCGACTCCAGTCCAGTTCTTC; CDR3 protein: CASSFPATPVQFF
V gene: TRBV3-1/TRBV3-2; clone size: few; J gene: TRBJ2-5; D gene: -; CDR3 DNA: TGTGCCAGCAGCCAGGCTAGCCGGGAGACCCAGTACTTC; CDR3 protein: CASSQASRETQYF
V gene: TRBV4-1; clone size: few; J gene: TRBJ1-1; D gene: -; CDR3 DNA: TGCGCCAGCAGCCAAGTGCAGATCATGAACACTGAAGCTTTCTTT; CDR3 protein: CASSQVQIMNTEAFF
V gene: TRBV9; clone size: -; J gene: TRBJ2-3; D gene: TRBD2; CDR3 DNA: TGTGCCAGCAGCGTGGAGGACTTCGGGGGGGATACGCAGTATTTT; CDR3 protein: CASSVEDFGGDTQYF
V gene: TRBV12-3/TRBV12-4; clone size: once; J gene: TRBJ1-3; D gene: -; CDR3 DNA: TGTGCCAGCAGTTCCACAACTGGAAACACCATATATTTT; CDR3 protein: CASSSTTGNTIYF
V gene: TRBV9; clone size: -; J gene: TRBJ1-2; D gene: TRBD1; CDR3 DNA: TGTGCCAGCAGCGTAGCTCCGGGGACAGGAACCTATGGCTACACCTTC; CDR3 protein: CASSVAPGTGTYGYTF
V gene: TRBV18; clone size: -; J gene: TRBJ1-1; D gene: -; CDR3 DNA: TGTGCCAGCTCACCACAGGGGGACCACACTGAAGCTTTCTTT; CDR3 protein: CASSPQGDHTEAFF
V gene: TRBV24-1; clone size: -; J gene: TRBJ1-2; D gene: -; CDR3 DNA: TGTGCCACCAGTGATAGCGGCAGAAGGTATGGCTACACCTTC; CDR3 protein: CATSDSGRRYGYTF
V gene: TRBV6-2/TRBV6-3; clone size: -; J gene: TRBJ2-1; D gene: -; CDR3 DNA: TGTGCCAGCAGTTACTCGACACAGTGGAATGAGCAGTTCTTC; CDR3 protein: CASSYSTQWNEQFF
V gene: TRBV5-8; clone size: -; J gene: TRBJ1-5; D gene: -; CDR3 DNA: TGTGCCAGCAGTTTTCAGTGGTCCAATCAGCCCCAGCATTTT; CDR3 protein: CASSFQWSNQPQHF
V gene: TRBV3-1/TRBV3-2; clone size: -; J gene: TRBJ2-7; D gene: TRBD1; CDR3 DNA: TGTGCCAGCAGCGCCCCGGGACAGGGGGCGACCGAGCAGTACTTC; CDR3 protein: CASSAPGQGATEQYF
V gene: TRBV6-2/TRBV6-3; clone size: few; J gene: TRBJ1-5; D gene: -; CDR3 DNA: TGTGCCAGCAGTCTCAGTTATCAGCCCCAGCATTTT; CDR3 protein: CASSLSYQPQHF
V gene: TRBV6-6; clone size: -; J gene: TRBJ2-2; D gene: TRBD1; CDR3 DNA: TGTGCCAGCAGTAAACGACAGGGGGCGACCGGGGAGCTGTTTTTT; CDR3 protein: CASSKRQGATGELFF
V gene: TRBV6-6; clone size: -; J gene: TRBJ1-2; D gene: -; CDR3 DNA: TGTGCCAGCAGTTACGGGGAGGCCTTGAATGGCTACACCTTC; CDR3 protein: CASSYGEALNGYTF
V gene: TRBV4-1; clone size: -; J gene: TRBJ1-4; D gene: -; CDR3 DNA: TGCGCCAGCAGCCAAGATGAAACCGAGAATGAAAAACTGTTTTTT; CDR3 protein: CASSQDETENEKLFF
V gene: TRBV7-3; clone size: once; J gene: TRBJ2-3; D gene: -; CDR3 DNA: TGTGCCAGCAGCTCGGGGGGCTGGACAGATACGCAGTATTTT; CDR3 protein: CASSSGGWTDTQYF
V gene: TRBV7-9; clone size: few; J gene: TRBJ1-2; D gene: TRBD1; CDR3 DNA: TGTGCCAGCAGCGCACAGGACAGGGGCAACTATGGCTACACCTTC; CDR3 protein: CASSAQDRGNYGYTF
V gene: TRBV7-6; clone size: -; J gene: TRBJ2-1; D gene: TRBD2; CDR3 DNA: TGTGCCAGCAGTCTTAGGGCGGGCGCGGGGGGCAATGAGCAGTTCTTC; CDR3 protein: CASSLRAGAGGNEQFF
V gene: TRBV9; clone size: -; J gene: TRBJ2-7; D gene: TRBD2; CDR3 DNA: TGTGCCAGCAGCGTGGCCCCGACTAGCGGGGGGGCCAACGAGCAGTACTTC; CDR3 protein: CASSVAPTSGGANEQYF
V gene: TRBV2; clone size: -; J gene: TRBJ2-7; D gene: -; CDR3 DNA: TGTGCCAGCAGAGACAGGAGTACTACCTACGAGCAGTACTTC; CDR3 protein: CASRDRSTTYEQYF